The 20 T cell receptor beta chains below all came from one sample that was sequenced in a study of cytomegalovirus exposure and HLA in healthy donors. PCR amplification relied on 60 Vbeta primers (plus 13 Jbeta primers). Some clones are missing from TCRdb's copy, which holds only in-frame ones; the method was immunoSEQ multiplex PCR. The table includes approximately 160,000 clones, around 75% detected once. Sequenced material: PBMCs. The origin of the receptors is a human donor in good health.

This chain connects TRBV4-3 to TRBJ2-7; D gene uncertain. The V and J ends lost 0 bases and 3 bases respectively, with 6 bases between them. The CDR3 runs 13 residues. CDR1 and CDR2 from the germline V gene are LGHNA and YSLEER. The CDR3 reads CASSQESGYEQYF. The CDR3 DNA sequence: TGCGCCAGCAGCCAAGAGAGTGGCTACGAGCAGTACTTC.

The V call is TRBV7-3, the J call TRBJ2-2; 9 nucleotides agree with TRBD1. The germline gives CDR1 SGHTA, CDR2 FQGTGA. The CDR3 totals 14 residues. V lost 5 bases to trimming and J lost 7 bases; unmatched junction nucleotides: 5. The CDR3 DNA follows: TGTGCCAGCAGCCCCGGGACAGGGATCGGGGAGCTGTTTTTT. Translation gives CASSPGTGIGELFF.

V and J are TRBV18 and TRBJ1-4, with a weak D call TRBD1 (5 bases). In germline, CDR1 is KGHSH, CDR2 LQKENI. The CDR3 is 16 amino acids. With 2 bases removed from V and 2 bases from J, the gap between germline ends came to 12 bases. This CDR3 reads CASSPGVGGTNEKLFF. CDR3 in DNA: TGTGCCAGCTCACCAGGAGTTGGGGGGACTAATGAAAAACTGTTTTTT.

The CDR3 DNA reads as TGTGCCAGCAGCATACAGGGTGTGGATGAAAAACTGTTTTTT. Encoded protein: CASSIQGVDEKLFF. The chain joins TRBV5-4 to TRBJ1-4; weak D call: TRBD1 (6 bases). Trimming left V 4 bases short and J 6 bases short, with 13 bases between. Germline CDR1 and CDR2: SGHNT and YYREEE (reference sequence). The CDR3 is 14 amino acids. Full variable domain (missing parts from reference TRBV5-4 and TRBJ1-4): ETGVTQSPTHLIKTRGQQVTLRCSSQSGHNTVSWYQQALGQGPQFIFQYYREEENGRGNFPPRFSGLQFPNYSSELNVNALELDDSALYLCASSIQGVDEKLFFGSGTQLSVL.

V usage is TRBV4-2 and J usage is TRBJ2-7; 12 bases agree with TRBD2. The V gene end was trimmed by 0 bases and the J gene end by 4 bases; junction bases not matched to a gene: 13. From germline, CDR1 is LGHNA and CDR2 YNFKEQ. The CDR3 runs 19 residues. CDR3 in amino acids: CASSQDLGSETSGGYEQYF. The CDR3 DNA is TGTGCCAGCAGCCAAGATCTTGGTTCCGAGACTAGCGGGGGTTACGAGCAGTACTTC.

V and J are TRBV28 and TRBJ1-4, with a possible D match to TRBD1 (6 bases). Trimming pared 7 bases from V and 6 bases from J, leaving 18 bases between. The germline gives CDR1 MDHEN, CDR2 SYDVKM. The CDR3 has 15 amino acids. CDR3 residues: CASKRGGTSDEKLFF. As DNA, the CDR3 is TGTGCCAGCAAAAGGGGGGGAACAAGTGATGAAAAACTGTTTTTT.

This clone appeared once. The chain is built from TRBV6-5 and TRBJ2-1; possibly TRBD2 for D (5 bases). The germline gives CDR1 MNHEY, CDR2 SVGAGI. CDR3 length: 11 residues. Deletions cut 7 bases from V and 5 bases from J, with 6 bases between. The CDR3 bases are TGTGCCAGCACGGGGAACAATGAGCAGTTCTTC. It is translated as CASTGNNEQFF.

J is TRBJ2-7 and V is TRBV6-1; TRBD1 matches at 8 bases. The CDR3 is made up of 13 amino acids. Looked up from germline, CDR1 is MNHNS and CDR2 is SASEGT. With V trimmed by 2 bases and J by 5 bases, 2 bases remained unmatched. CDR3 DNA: TGTGCCAGCAGTGAACAGGGGGCTGACGAGCAGTACTTC. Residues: CASSEQGADEQYF.

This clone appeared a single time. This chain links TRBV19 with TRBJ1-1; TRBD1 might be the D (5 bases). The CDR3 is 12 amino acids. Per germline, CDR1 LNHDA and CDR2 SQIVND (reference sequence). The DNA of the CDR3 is TGTTCCTGCTCCTGGGGCAACACTGAAGCTTTCTTT. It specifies CSCSWGNTEAFF.

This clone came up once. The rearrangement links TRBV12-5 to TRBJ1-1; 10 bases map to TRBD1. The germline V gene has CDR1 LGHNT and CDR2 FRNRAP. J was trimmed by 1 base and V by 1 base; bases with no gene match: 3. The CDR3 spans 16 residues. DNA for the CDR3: TGTGCTAGTGGTTTGGCTGACAGGGGGCCGAACACTGAAGCTTTCTTT. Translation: CASGLADRGPNTEAFF. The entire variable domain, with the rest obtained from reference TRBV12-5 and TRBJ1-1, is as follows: DARVTQTPRHKVTEMGQEVTMRCQPILGHNTVFWYRQTMMQGLELLAYFRNRAPLDDSGMPKDRFSAEMPDATLATLKIQPSEPRDSAVYFCASGLADRGPNTEAFFGQGTRLTVV.

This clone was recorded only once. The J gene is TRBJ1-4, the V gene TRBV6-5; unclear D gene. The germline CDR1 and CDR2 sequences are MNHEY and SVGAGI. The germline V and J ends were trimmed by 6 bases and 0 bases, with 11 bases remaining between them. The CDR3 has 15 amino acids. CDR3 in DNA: TGTGCCAGCAGCGACGACACTTCAACTAATGAAAAACTGTTTTTT. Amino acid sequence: CASSDDTSTNEKLFF.

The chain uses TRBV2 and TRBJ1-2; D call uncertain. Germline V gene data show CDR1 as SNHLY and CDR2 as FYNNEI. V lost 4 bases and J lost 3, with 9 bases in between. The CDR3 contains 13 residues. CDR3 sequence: CASSALGDYGYTF. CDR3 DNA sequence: TGTGCCAGCAGTGCCCTCGGGGACTATGGCTACACCTTC.

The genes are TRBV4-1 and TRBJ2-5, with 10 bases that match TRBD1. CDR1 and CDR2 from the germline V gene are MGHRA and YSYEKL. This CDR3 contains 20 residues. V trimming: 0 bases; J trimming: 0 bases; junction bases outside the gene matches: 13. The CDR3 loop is CASSQDSGDRGRPHQETQYF. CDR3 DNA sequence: TGCGCCAGCAGCCAAGATTCGGGGGACAGGGGTCGTCCCCACCAAGAGACCCAGTACTTC.

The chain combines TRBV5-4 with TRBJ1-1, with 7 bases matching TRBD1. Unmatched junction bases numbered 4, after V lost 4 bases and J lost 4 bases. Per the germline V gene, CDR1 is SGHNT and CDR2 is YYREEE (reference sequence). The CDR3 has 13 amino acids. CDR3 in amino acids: CASSNGQVTEAFF. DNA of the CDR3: TGTGCCAGCAGCAATGGACAGGTCACTGAAGCTTTCTTT.

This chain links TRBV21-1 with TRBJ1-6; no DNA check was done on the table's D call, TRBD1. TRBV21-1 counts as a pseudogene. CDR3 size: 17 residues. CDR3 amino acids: CASSKCRGASDNSPLHF. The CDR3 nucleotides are TGTGCCAGCAGCAAATGCAGGGGCGCTTCTGATAATTCACCCCTCCACTTT.

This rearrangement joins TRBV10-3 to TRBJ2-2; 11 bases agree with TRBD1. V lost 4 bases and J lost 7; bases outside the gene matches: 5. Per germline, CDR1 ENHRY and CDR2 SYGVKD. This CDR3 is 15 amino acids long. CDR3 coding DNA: TGTGCCATCAGTGCAGGACAGGGGGCAGGCGGGGAGCTGTTTTTT. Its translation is CAISAGQGAGGELFF.

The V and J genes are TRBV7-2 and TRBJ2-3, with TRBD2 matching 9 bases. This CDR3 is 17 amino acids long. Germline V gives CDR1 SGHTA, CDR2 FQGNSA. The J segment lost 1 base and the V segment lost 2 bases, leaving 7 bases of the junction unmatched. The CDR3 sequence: CASSLKGRGGGTDTQYF. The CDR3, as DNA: TGTGCCAGCAGCTTAAAGGGGCGGGGGGGCGGCACAGATACGCAGTATTTT.

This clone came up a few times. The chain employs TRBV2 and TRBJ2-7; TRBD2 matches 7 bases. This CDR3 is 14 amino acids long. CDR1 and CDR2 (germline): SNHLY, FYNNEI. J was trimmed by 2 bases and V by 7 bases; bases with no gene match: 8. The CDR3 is CASMRLAGPYEQYF. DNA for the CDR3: TGTGCCAGCATGCGACTAGCCGGCCCCTACGAGCAGTACTTC.

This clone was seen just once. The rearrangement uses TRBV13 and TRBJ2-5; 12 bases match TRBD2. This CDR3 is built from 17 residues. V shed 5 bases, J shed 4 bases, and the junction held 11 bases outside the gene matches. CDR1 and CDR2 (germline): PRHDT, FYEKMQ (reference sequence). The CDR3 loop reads CASSRRLAGEFGETQYF. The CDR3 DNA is TGTGCCAGCAGCCGGAGACTAGCGGGGGAATTTGGAGAGACCCAGTACTTC.

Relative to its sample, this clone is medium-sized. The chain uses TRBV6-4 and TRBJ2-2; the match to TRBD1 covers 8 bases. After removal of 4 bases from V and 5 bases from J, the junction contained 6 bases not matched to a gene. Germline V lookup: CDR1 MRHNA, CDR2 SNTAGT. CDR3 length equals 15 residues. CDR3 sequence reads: CASSAGQGETGELFF. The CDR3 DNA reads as TGTGCCAGCAGTGCAGGACAGGGAGAAACCGGGGAGCTGTTTTTT.